This entry is about one TCR beta chain. Its antigen is still unknown. The data are from a study of cytomegalovirus exposure and HLA in healthy donors. Study conclusions and caveats: Sequencing had likely introduced a cluster of highly shared sequence variants as an artifact. In a later analysis, several top co-occurrence clusters appeared linked to parvovirus B19, influenza, CMV and Epstein-Barr virus. Specificity of three CMV-associated chains for CMV antigens was verified in vitro.

Per the germline V gene, CDR1 is SNHLY and CDR2 is FYNNEI. The CDR3 consists of 12 residues. Trimming took 1 base from V and 7 from J, leaving 8 bases between them. It was with 60 Vbeta and 13 Jbeta primers that the PCR ran. The repertoire was sequenced with immunoSEQ multiplex PCR; TCRdb's copy has only in-frame clones and lacks some. The record lists approximately 110,000 clones, of which the ten most abundant hold approximately 2.6%. The sequencing sample was made of PBMCs. The sequence derives from a man aged 25-45 years in good health and CMV-seronegative. The gene calls are TRBV2 and TRBJ2-7, with a possible D match to TRBD1 (5 bases). For the CDR3, the DNA is TGTGCCAGCAGTGAAGGCCAGGGTGAGCAGTACTTC. It codes for CASSEGQGEQYF.